The present entry profiles one T cell receptor beta chain with its context. This clonotype was recorded many times. Its antigen specificity is not known. There are no base qualities to consult, and no much larger clone falls within one base. The data originate from a study of T cells in Graves' hyperthyroidism and ophthalmopathy (dated by TCRdb to between 2017 and 2020). A note on the overall study: Peripheral blood samples were taken at the time of initial diagnosis, prior to any treatment. To identify distinguishing TCR V-J signatures, a discovery cohort of 100 or so patients was used, comprising 40 to 45 with Graves' ophthalmopathy and 57 with stable Graves' hyperthyroidism. Prospective prediction of ophthalmopathy was tested in an independent validation cohort consisting of under 20 hyperthyroidism patients and about 17 patients who later progressed to ophthalmopathy. The roughly 91 discovery patients were randomly split 7:3 into training and test sets. The study also compared thyroid tissue and blood T-cell repertoires from five or six Graves' hyperthyroidism patients. After blood sampling, hyperthyroidism patients were treated with methimazole at a starting dose of 30 mg daily, and ophthalmopathy patients were treated with high-dose intravenous methylprednisolone. The paper describes TCR Vbeta CDR3 sequencing of 130 to 150 peripheral blood samples, made up of 43 ophthalmopathy patients, around 78 hyperthyroidism patients and some 17 progressor patients. Overall results and qualifications from the work: During validation, the model predicted progression to ophthalmopathy a median of about 5.9 months ahead of onset, with more than 55% sensitivity and around 72% specificity. A 13 V-J signature model separated ophthalmopathy from stable hyperthyroidism, with 87.88% sensitivity and 81% to 83% specificity in cross-validation and 80%/75% in testing. No statistical method was used to fix the sample size in advance, and group allocation was not hidden from the investigators. Blood samples also contained most of the expanded thyroid clonotypes (frequency above 0.001), which suggests that blood repertoires may reflect thyroid immune responses.

A patient counted as having stable Graves' hyperthyroidism if no progression to ophthalmopathy occurred over 18 months of follow-up. Hyperthyroidism patients were aged 18 to 65 years and newly diagnosed, with disease duration of less than 2 months. Any patient with an uncontrolled infection, another autoimmune disease, pregnancy or lactation was excluded. Diagnoses were established on the basis of clinical symptoms, serum thyroxine and TRAb, thyroid ultrasound, and orbital computed tomography. Ficoll-Paque density gradient centrifugation was used to isolate PBMCs from approximately 10 ml of fresh peripheral blood. Trizol reagent was used to extract total RNA, and RNA quality was then checked on an Agilent 2100 Bioanalyzer. Reading the germline V gene (reference sequence) gives CDR1 DFQATT and CDR2 SNEGSKA. From cysteine to phenylalanine, the CDR3 is 16 amino acids long. Just the 48-base CDR3 DNA is kept, in frame starting at base 1. The trim is 3 bases for V and 0 bases for J, with a gap of 15 bases between the germline ends.

The TCR beta CDR3 regions were amplified from the RNA transcripts. For the first round of RT-PCR on the TCR CDR3, the HTBI primer set was used together with the Qiagen OneStep RT-PCR kit. Libraries were constructed in a second round of multiplex PCR, after which size selection and purification were carried out. The libraries were sequenced on an Illumina HiSeq2000 using paired-end 100 bp reads. In the source study's methods: SOAPnuke was used to process the raw data, with reads discarded if the reads contained adapters or uncalled bases, had a mean Phred below 15, or lacked an exact constant-primer or identifier match. High-quality paired reads were merged using COPE v1.2.5, and each unique nucleotide sequence was defined as a clonotype. MiTCR v1.1 was used to align the clonotypes against IMGT TRBV, TRBD and TRBJ reference segments. Only V-J combinations with frequency above 0.0001, covering 99.2% of repertoires, were analysed. The TCS score was defined as F50 (clonal expansion) divided by E x V (chaos), with BLOSUM62-based TCRdist calculated between CDR3 peptides within each V-J. Welch's t-statistics and random forest reduced approximately 520 V-J features to 13, which were used in a naive Bayes classifier (R e1071). TCRdb passed the public sequencing reads through fastp at Q25 and MiXCR, retaining productive beta sequences. Every distinct CDR3 protein forms one entry, paired with its most common genes and DNA. None of the V and J calls come from the authors' own analysis; TCRdb made them. The sample has some 400,000 distinct CDR3 sequences on record, roughly 13% of them singletons. Of the sample, roughly 9.6% is held by the ten largest clones.

Recombination joined TRBV20-1 with TRBJ2-1, and the D gene may be TRBD2, 6 bases matching. This clonotype originated in an older woman with Graves' hyperthyroidism. The source material was blood. The DNA reads as follows: TGCAGTGCTAGGTGGGAGCGGGCGAGCTCCTACAATGAGCAGTTCTTC. It is translated as CSARWERASSYNEQFF.